The entry below describes one T cell receptor beta chain. The data stem from a study of blood T cell repertoires in COVID-19. Study as a whole: Sites in the United States, Italy and Spain provided acute and convalescent COVID-19 samples.

The CDR3 is made up of 14 amino acids. Trimming shortened V by 4 bases and J by 1 base, and 11 bases separated the two germline ends. Germline V gives CDR1 SGHRS, CDR2 YFSETQ. Profiling relied on immunoSEQ multiplex PCR, and the TCRdb table lists in-frame clones only, not all of them. The data contain about 230,000 clones, 88% of them singletons. Participants had their cohort set by participant-reported clinical history. A case of COVID-19 had been met by exposed participants within 2 weeks before study entry. What was sequenced was PBMCs or T cells enriched from blood (not recorded which). The origin of this receptor is a woman aged 25 to 45 who had been exposed to COVID-19. The chain uses TRBV5-1 and TRBJ1-1, with TRBD1 as a possible D gene (5 bases). The CDR3 here is CASSPGYSNTEAFF. The DNA for the CDR3 is TGCGCCAGCAGCCCAGGGTATTCGAACACTGAAGCTTTCTTT.